A selection of T cell receptor beta chains follows, all from one sample in a study of cytomegalovirus exposure and HLA in healthy donors. Clones were sequenced by immunoSEQ multiplex PCR, and TCRdb holds only the in-frame ones, with some missing. The sample holds 150,000 to 200,000 clones, 70% to 80% seen once. Sequencing input: PBMCs. These TCRs come from a man between 18 and 35 years old in good health and CMV-seropositive. The CDR3 runs from the conserved cysteine through the conserved F or W. Fields, in order: clone size, J gene, V gene, D gene, CDR3 protein, CDR3 DNA. A D gene is named only where the DNA matches it firmly. Some rows have no size entry. The others give once, few or many, or a class for an expanded clone.

clone size: -
J gene: TRBJ1-5
V gene: TRBV19
D gene: TRBD1
CDR3 protein: CASKSWDNTGVRDQPQHF
CDR3 DNA: TGTGCCAGTAAGTCATGGGATAATACAGGGGTGAGGGACCAGCCCCAGCATTTT

clone size: once
J gene: TRBJ1-4
V gene: TRBV4-1
D gene: -
CDR3 protein: CASSQPGGLGEKLFF
CDR3 DNA: TGCGCCAGCAGCCAGCCGGGGGGCCTTGGAGAAAAACTGTTTTTT

clone size: -
J gene: TRBJ2-1
V gene: TRBV10-3
D gene: TRBD1
CDR3 protein: CAISDRDRGPHEQFF
CDR3 DNA: TGTGCCATCAGTGATAGGGACAGGGGGCCCCATGAGCAGTTCTTC

clone size: few
J gene: TRBJ2-2
V gene: TRBV12-5
D gene: -
CDR3 protein: CASGLVFETANTGELFF
CDR3 DNA: TGTGCTAGTGGTTTGGTATTCGAAACAGCTAACACCGGGGAGCTGTTTTTT

clone size: -
J gene: TRBJ2-3
V gene: TRBV4-1
D gene: TRBD2
CDR3 protein: CASSPGTNGRDTQYF
CDR3 DNA: TGCGCCAGCAGCCCGGGGACTAACGGACGCGATACGCAGTATTTT

clone size: -
J gene: TRBJ2-7
V gene: TRBV10-3
D gene: TRBD2
CDR3 protein: CAISELGEGPYEQYF
CDR3 DNA: TGTGCCATCAGTGAGCTGGGGGAGGGTCCCTACGAGCAGTACTTC

clone size: -
J gene: TRBJ2-2
V gene: TRBV2
D gene: -
CDR3 protein: CASSGTPGELFF
CDR3 DNA: TGTGCCAGCAGTGGGACACCAGGGGAGCTGTTTTTT

clone size: -
J gene: TRBJ1-4
V gene: TRBV5-5
D gene: -
CDR3 protein: CASSLGGSLNEKLFF
CDR3 DNA: TGTGCCAGCAGCTTGGGAGGGAGCCTTAATGAAAAACTGTTTTTT

clone size: -
J gene: TRBJ2-3
V gene: TRBV7-9
D gene: -
CDR3 protein: CSSSSLFGPSTDTQYF
CDR3 DNA: TGTTCCAGCAGCTCTCTTTTTGGGCCCAGCACAGATACGCAGTATTTT

clone size: -
J gene: TRBJ2-1
V gene: TRBV11-1
D gene: TRBD2
CDR3 protein: CASSQWNHGLAGANEQFF
CDR3 DNA: TGTGCCAGCAGCCAGTGGAACCACGGACTAGCGGGGGCCAATGAGCAGTTCTTC